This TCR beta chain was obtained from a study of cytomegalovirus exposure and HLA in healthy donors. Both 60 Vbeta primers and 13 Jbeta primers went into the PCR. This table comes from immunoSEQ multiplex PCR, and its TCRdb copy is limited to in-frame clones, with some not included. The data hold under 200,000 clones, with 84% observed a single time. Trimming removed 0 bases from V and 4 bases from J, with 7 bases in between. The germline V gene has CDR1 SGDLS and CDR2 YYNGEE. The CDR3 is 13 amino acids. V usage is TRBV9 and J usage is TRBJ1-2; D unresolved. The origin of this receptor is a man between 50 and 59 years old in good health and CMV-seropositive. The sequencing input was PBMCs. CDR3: CASSVGGIYGYTF. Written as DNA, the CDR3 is TGTGCCAGCAGCGTAGGAGGGATCTATGGCTACACCTTC.